The rows below give T cell receptor beta chains drawn from one sample of a study of blood T cell repertoires in COVID-19. The data were produced by immunoSEQ multiplex PCR, yet TCRdb's version contains in-frame clones alone and is incomplete. The repertoire holds 150,000 or so clones, 81% seen once, with about 5.8% in the top ten. Sequencing was done on a sample of PBMCs or T cells enriched from blood (not recorded which). The receptor set was obtained from a woman between 35 and 50 years old with acute COVID-19. Both conserved end residues are part of each CDR3. D genes are given only for firm matches. Expanded clones are given a class, and other clones once, few, many or no size at all.

cdr3_nt cdr3_aa j_call v_call clone_size d_call
TGTGCCAGCAGCGATCGAGGGGGGGATTCACCCCTCCACTTT CASSDRGGDSPLHF TRBJ1-6 TRBV11-3 - -
TGTGCCAGCAGCCAAGAATTAGCGGGATCTACAAAAGAGACCCAGTACTTC CASSQELAGSTKETQYF TRBJ2-5 TRBV3-1/TRBV3-2 - TRBD2
TGTGCCAGCAGCCCTACCAGGGGCACAGATACGCAGTATTTT CASSPTRGTDTQYF TRBJ2-3 TRBV11-3 - -
TGTGCCAGCAGCCGTGAGAATGAGCAGTTCTTC CASSRENEQFF TRBJ2-1 TRBV7-9 - -
TGTGCCAGCAGTGAAGGTCAGGGGGTATGGGAGACCCAGTACTTC CASSEGQGVWETQYF TRBJ2-5 TRBV6-1 few TRBD1
TGTGCCAGCAGCTTGGGACAGGGGGTTGTGGGCAAAAACATTCAGTACTTC CASSLGQGVVGKNIQYF TRBJ2-4 TRBV5-4 - TRBD1
TGTGCCAGCAGCTTAGAGGCAGGCGGGACTGAAGCTTTCTTT CASSLEAGGTEAFF TRBJ1-1 TRBV11-2 few -
TGTGCCAGCAGCGCGAACGGAGGGGAGGATGGCTACACCTTC CASSANGGEDGYTF TRBJ1-2 TRBV7-3 - -
TGTGCCAGCAGCCAAGGACTAGCGGGAGAAGAGACCCAGTACTTC CASSQGLAGEETQYF TRBJ2-5 TRBV4-2 - TRBD2
TGTGCCAGCAGCCCTCGATCTCGACAGGGGCGGGCGGCCTATGGCTACACCTTC CASSPRSRQGRAAYGYTF TRBJ1-2 TRBV21-1 - -
TGTGCCAGCAGCCAAGAAACTAGCGGGATTGGGAGCACAGATACGCAGTATTTT CASSQETSGIGSTDTQYF TRBJ2-3 TRBV3-1/TRBV3-2 once TRBD2
TGTGCCAGCAGCTTCGTAAGGACAGACACTGAAGCTTTCTTT CASSFVRTDTEAFF TRBJ1-1 TRBV5-8 - -
TGTGCCAGCAGTGTGGGGGACTACCCAACTTTCTCCTACAATGAGCAGTTCTTC CASSVGDYPTFSYNEQFF TRBJ2-1 TRBV6-1 - TRBD2
TGTGCCATCAGTGGACAGCCCCAAGAGACCCAGTACTTC CAISGQPQETQYF TRBJ2-5 TRBV10-3 - -
TGTGCCACCAGCCTGACGAGAGGTCCCGGGGAGCTGTTTTTT CATSLTRGPGELFF TRBJ2-2 TRBV15 - -
TGTGCCAGCAGCCCGTGGGGGGATAGGGGACAGTCGAACACTGAAGCTTTCTTT CASSPWGDRGQSNTEAFF TRBJ1-1 TRBV7-9 - TRBD1
TGTGCCAGCAGTCATACGACCAGACTAGCGGGAGTCTCTGGGGCCAACGTCCTGACTTTC CASSHTTRLAGVSGANVLTF TRBJ2-6 TRBV3-1/TRBV3-2 once TRBD2
TGCGCCAGCAGCTTCTCGACAGTGAACACTGAAGCTTTCTTT CASSFSTVNTEAFF TRBJ1-1 TRBV5-1 - -
TGTGCCAGCAGCCTACAGGCATACACTGAAGCTTTCTTT CASSLQAYTEAFF TRBJ1-1 TRBV6-5 - -
TGCGCCAGCAGCCAAGGACTAGCGGGTTCTACCGGGGAGCTGTTTTTT CASSQGLAGSTGELFF TRBJ2-2 TRBV5-1 - TRBD2
TGTGCCTGGCGACAGGTCACTGAAGCTTTCTTT CAWRQVTEAFF TRBJ1-1 TRBV30 - -
TGTGCCAGCTCACCAAGGGAGAGCTCCTACAATGAGCAGTTCTTC CASSPRESSYNEQFF TRBJ2-1 TRBV18 - -
TGTGCCAGCAGCTTAGGGGACAGGGACCAAGAGACCCAGTACTTC CASSLGDRDQETQYF TRBJ2-5 TRBV7-3 once TRBD1
TGTGCCAGCAGCTTAGGAGGGCTCGAGGCGCAGTATTTT CASSLGGLEAQYF TRBJ2-3 TRBV7-8 once -
TGTGCCAGCAGCTTATTAGGACAGGGTCCTACAGATACGCAGTATTTT CASSLLGQGPTDTQYF TRBJ2-3 TRBV5-5 - TRBD1
TGTGCCAGCAGCTTAAAGGGGTCAGGCTATGGCTACACCTTC CASSLKGSGYGYTF TRBJ1-2 TRBV7-2 many -
TGTGCCAGCAGCCAAGGGCACAGACCCGAATCTGGGGCCAACGTCCTGACTTTC CASSQGHRPESGANVLTF TRBJ2-6 TRBV3-1/TRBV3-2 - -
TGTGCCAGCAGTTGGACTAGCGGGAGTCCCGGGGAGCTGTTTTTT CASSWTSGSPGELFF TRBJ2-2 TRBV7-3 - TRBD2
TGTGCCACCAAGCGACAGGGGGTAGAAAAACTGTTTTTT CATKRQGVEKLFF TRBJ1-4 TRBV24-1 - TRBD1
TGTGCCAGCAGTTTATCGGGGAGGAGCTCTCCCCAGTTCTTC CASSLSGRSSPQFF TRBJ2-1 TRBV27 - -
TGTGCCAGTAGTACCGGGAGACACACAGATACGCAGTATTTT CASSTGRHTDTQYF TRBJ2-3 TRBV19 - -
TGCAGCGTTGATTCACCTAGCGGGAGTGTCGGTGAGCAGTTCTTC CSVDSPSGSVGEQFF TRBJ2-1 TRBV29-1 - TRBD2
TGTGCCAGCAGTGAGCGTGAACGCAAGCAGTACTTC CASSERERKQYF TRBJ2-7 TRBV2 - -
TGTGCCAGCAGCTTAAGTATGGAGGAGCAGTTCTTC CASSLSMEEQFF TRBJ2-1 TRBV7-9 - -
TGTGCCAGCAGTTACCTTTCGGGACTAGCGGGGCCCAATGAGCAGTTCTTC CASSYLSGLAGPNEQFF TRBJ2-1 TRBV6-2/TRBV6-3 - TRBD2